This T cell receptor (beta chain) originates from a study of blood T cell repertoires in COVID-19. Study-wide context: Samples representing acute and convalescent COVID-19 were sourced from the United States, Italy and Spain. Sources were T cells, B-cell-depleted T cells, or PBMCs; the material itself was cDNA or gDNA.

CDR3 length: 14 amino acids. V shed 6 bases and J 3 bases; nucleotides not matched to a gene: 5. CDR1 SGHRS and CDR2 YFSETQ come from the germline V gene. Under the authors' procedure: Amplifying reference gene primers gave estimates of nucleated cell counts. Clones were read by immunoSEQ multiplex PCR, and TCRdb kept only the in-frame ones, dropping some. V and J calls plus clone size are reproduced from that table; the DNA served to infer D and trimming. The data show 150,000 to 200,000 clones, approximately 88% seen once. The TCR comes from a woman of 80 years or more with active or convalescent COVID-19. This chain links TRBV5-1 with TRBJ2-2, with 7 positions matching TRBD1. Sample: peripheral blood. For the CDR3, the DNA is TGCGCCAGCAAATACAGGGGAGACACCGGGGAGCTGTTTTTT. This encodes CASKYRGDTGELFF.